Following are 23 T cell receptor beta chains from one sample sequenced in a study of cytomegalovirus exposure and HLA in healthy donors. It was with 60 Vbeta and 13 Jbeta primers that the PCR ran. Clones were read by immunoSEQ multiplex PCR, and TCRdb kept only the in-frame ones, dropping some. The sample records some 30,000 clones, 40% to 45% being singletons. Sequencing was performed on PBMCs. Receptors originate from a woman between 50 and 59 years old in good health and CMV-seronegative.

The CDR3 bases are TGTGCTAGTGGTTTGGGGACAGGGTTTCAGCCCCAGCATTTT. This translates into CASGLGTGFQPQHF. The rearrangement links TRBV12-5 to TRBJ1-5, with 8 bases identical to TRBD1. The CDR3 runs to 14 residues. V gave up 1 base and J gave up 6 bases; unmatched junction bases: 2. Germline V CDR1 and CDR2: LGHNT, FRNRAP. The full variable domain, rest sourced from reference TRBV12-5 and TRBJ1-5, is DARVTQTPRHKVTEMGQEVTMRCQPILGHNTVFWYRQTMMQGLELLAYFRNRAPLDDSGMPKDRFSAEMPDATLATLKIQPSEPRDSAVYFCASGLGTGFQPQHFGDGTRLSIL.

The V gene is TRBV10-3, the J gene TRBJ2-3, with TRBD2 matching 10 bases. V lost 6 bases to trimming and J lost 6 bases; unmatched junction nucleotides: 6. The CDR3 contains 14 residues. CDR1 and CDR2 from the germline V gene are ENHRY and SYGVKD. For the CDR3, the DNA is TGTGCCATCAGAAGCGGGAGGGCCGCGGATACGCAGTATTTT. It encodes CAIRSGRAADTQYF.

The V call is TRBV18, the J call TRBJ2-5; 9 bases map to TRBD2. The J call may be faulty, since TRBJ2-7 better matches the DNA end. Germline V gene data show CDR1 as KGHSH and CDR2 as LQKENI. The CDR3 contains 15 residues. The CDR3 sequence is CASSLGLASIYEQYF. CDR3 in DNA: TGTGCCAGCTCACTCGGACTAGCGAGCATCTACGAGCAGTACTTC.

The V gene is TRBV7-9, the J gene TRBJ2-1; D is perhaps TRBD1 (5 bases). The CDR3 is 15 residues long. Trimming stripped 5 bases from V and 9 bases from J, with 20 bases between. The germline gives CDR1 SEHNR, CDR2 FQNEAQ (reference sequence). The CDR3 DNA is TGTGCCAGCAGCCACCTCCCCCCCCAGGGTCGTGAGCAGTTCTTC. The encoded protein is CASSHLPPQGREQFF. The full variable domain, in which reference TRBV7-9 and TRBJ2-1 provide the parts outside the CDR3, is DTGVSQNPRHKITKRGQNVTFRCDPISEHNRLYWYRQTLGQGPEFLTYFQNEAQLEKSRLLSDRFSAERPKGSFSTLEIQRTEQGDSAMYLCASSHLPPQGREQFFGPGTRLTVL.

The chain is built from TRBV7-6 and TRBJ2-1; possible D gene TRBD1, 6 bases. V lost 6 bases, J lost 10 bases, and 16 bases lay in between. The germline V gene encodes CDR1 SGHVS and CDR2 FNYEAQ. The CDR3 spans 13 residues. The CDR3 DNA follows: TGTGCCAGCAGTCGAGGGGGTGTTGGCGAGCAGTTCTTC. Its translation is CASSRGGVGEQFF.

The rearrangement uses TRBV5-4 and TRBJ1-3; no reliable D call. Germline CDR1 is SGHNT and CDR2 is YYREEE (reference sequence). The CDR3 consists of 15 residues. V lost 0 bases and J 8 bases, leaving 15 bases between the germline ends. CDR3 protein: CASSLDVRAADTIYF. DNA of the CDR3: TGTGCCAGCAGCTTGGACGTGCGGGCCGCGGACACCATATATTTT.

Only a few counts were recorded for this clone. The rearrangement joins TRBV27 to TRBJ1-1, with 11 bases aligning to TRBD1. The CDR3 runs 13 residues. Germline V gives CDR1 MNHEY, CDR2 SMNVEV (reference sequence). J lost 6 bases, V lost 6 bases, and 3 bases had no gene match. Here the CDR3 reads CASRLGQGAEAFF. CDR3 nucleotide sequence: TGTGCCAGCAGACTGGGACAGGGGGCTGAAGCTTTCTTT.

This sequence joins TRBV11-2 and TRBJ2-7, with 9 bases that match TRBD1. The CDR3 is made up of 13 amino acids. CDR1 and CDR2 (germline): SGHAT, FQNNGV. The J segment lost 5 bases and the V segment lost 5 bases, leaving 4 bases of the junction unmatched. The CDR3 region is CASSQTGGDEQYF. Written as DNA, the CDR3 is TGTGCCAGCAGCCAAACAGGGGGCGACGAGCAGTACTTC.

V usage is TRBV6-5 and J usage is TRBJ2-7; 11 bases map to TRBD1. CDR1 and CDR2 from the germline V gene are MNHEY and SVGAGI. The V gene end was trimmed by 5 bases and the J gene end by 0 bases; junction bases not matched to a gene: 3. CDR3 length equals 15 residues. CDR3: CASSAGQGASYEQYF. CDR3 nucleotides: TGTGCCAGCAGTGCCGGACAGGGGGCCTCCTACGAGCAGTACTTC.

This rearrangement joins TRBV6-1 to TRBJ2-2, with D possibly TRBD1 on 6 matching bases. The CDR3 is 13 amino acids. Germline V gene lookup returns CDR1 MNHNS and CDR2 SASEGT. V was pared by 4 bases and J by 5 bases, with 8 bases between. CDR3 sequence: CASSVGGTGELFF. Written as DNA, the CDR3 is TGTGCCAGCAGTGTAGGGGGAACCGGGGAGCTGTTTTTT.

The chain links TRBV25-1 to TRBJ1-3; no clear D. V lost 4 bases to trimming and J lost 0 bases, with 7 bases between them. CDR3 size: 14 residues. Germline V gene data show CDR1 as MGHDK and CDR2 as SYGVNS. The CDR3 loop is CASSVAPSGNTIYF. For the CDR3, the DNA is TGTGCCAGCAGTGTGGCCCCCTCTGGAAACACCATATATTTT.

This clone was detected only once. The chain is built from TRBV5-1 and TRBJ2-1, with 11 bases fitting TRBD2. Trimming cost V 4 bases and J 4 bases; bases outside gene matches: 13. Germline V lookup: CDR1 SGHRS, CDR2 YFSETQ. CDR3 length equals 18 residues. Here the CDR3 reads CASSPRLAGRSQYNEQFF. The DNA of the CDR3 is TGCGCCAGCAGCCCCCGACTAGCGGGGAGGTCACAATACAATGAGCAGTTCTTC.

This clone was seen a handful of times. This chain joins TRBV7-9 and TRBJ1-4; 7 bases are a match to TRBD1. This CDR3 has 14 amino acids. The V segment lost 5 bases and the J segment 8 bases; nucleotides outside the gene matches: 8. The germline CDR1 and CDR2 sequences are SEHNR and FQNEAQ (reference sequence). This CDR3 is CASSTPGGYEKLFF. The CDR3 DNA reads as TGTGCCAGCAGCACTCCAGGGGGATACGAAAAACTGTTTTTT. The entire variable domain, with the rest obtained from reference TRBV7-9 and TRBJ1-4, is as follows: DTGVSQNPRHKITKRGQNVTFRCDPISEHNRLYWYRQTLGQGPEFLTYFQNEAQLEKSRLLSDRFSAERPKGSFSTLEIQRTEQGDSAMYLCASSTPGGYEKLFFGSGTQLSVL.

The rearrangement links TRBV9 to TRBJ2-1, with 10 nucleotides matching TRBD2. Germline loops: CDR1 SGDLS, CDR2 YYNGEE. This CDR3 is built from 19 residues. With 4 bases clipped from V and 5 bases from J, the junction kept 18 bases outside the gene matches. In DNA form, the CDR3 reads TGTGCCAGCAGCACCTCCTGGGCTAGCGGGGGTCTCCGAAACAATGAGCAGTTCTTC. This codes for CASSTSWASGGLRNNEQFF. The full variable domain, rest sourced from reference TRBV9 and TRBJ2-1, is DSGVTQTPKHLITATGQRVTLRCSPRSGDLSVYWYQQSLDQGLQFLIQYYNGEERAKGNILERFSAQQFPDLHSELNLSSLELGDSALYFCASSTSWASGGLRNNEQFFGPGTRLTVL.

The J gene is TRBJ2-7, the V gene TRBV7-8; 10 nucleotides line up with TRBD2. Per the germline V gene, CDR1 is SGHVS and CDR2 is FQNEAQ. The CDR3 loop spans 15 amino acids. The junction had 3 bases not matched to a gene; V was cut back by 1 base and J by 3 bases. The CDR3 protein is CASSLVAGGSYEQYF. The CDR3 nucleotides are TGTGCCAGCAGCTTAGTAGCGGGGGGAAGCTACGAGCAGTACTTC.

The V call is TRBV4-1, the J call TRBJ2-1; 9 bases fit TRBD2. CDR3 length equals 16 residues. The junction had 6 bases not matched to a gene; V was cut back by 4 bases and J by 2 bases. The germline V gene encodes CDR1 MGHRA and CDR2 YSYEKL. CDR3 region: CASSRWGTSTYNEQFF. CDR3 nucleotide sequence: TGCGCCAGCAGCCGGTGGGGGACTAGCACCTACAATGAGCAGTTCTTC.

The J gene is TRBJ2-1, the V gene TRBV27, with 10 nucleotides matching TRBD2. The CDR3 sequence is 15 residues long. Per germline, CDR1 MNHEY and CDR2 SMNVEV (reference sequence). Losses at the gene ends were 6 bases for V and 7 bases for J; bases not matched to a gene: 9. Written as DNA, the CDR3 is TGTGCCAGCAGACTTTCCTTTAGCGGGAGGAATGAGCAGTTCTTC. It specifies CASRLSFSGRNEQFF.

This chain connects TRBV5-6 to TRBJ2-1; 10 bases map to TRBD2. This CDR3 is built from 17 residues. Germline V CDR1 and CDR2: SGHDT, YYEEEE. The V segment lost 0 bases and the J segment 4 bases; nucleotides outside the gene matches: 7. The CDR3 DNA is TGTGCCAGCAGCTTGGTTGGACGGACTAGCGGTTACAATGAGCAGTTCTTC. This sequence encodes CASSLVGRTSGYNEQFF.

The chain recombines TRBV18 with TRBJ2-5; TRBD1 is a possible D gene (7 bases). Germline assignment: CDR1 KGHSH and CDR2 LQKENI. Trimming removed 1 base at V and 1 base at J, with 13 bases between. There are 16 residues in the CDR3. This CDR3 is CASSPLSGGFQETQYF. DNA of the CDR3: TGTGCCAGCTCACCACTTTCAGGGGGGTTCCAAGAGACCCAGTACTTC.

This chain connects TRBV19 to TRBJ2-1; TRBD2 matches 8 bases. Germline V lookup: CDR1 LNHDA, CDR2 SQIVND (reference sequence). With 2 bases clipped from V and 7 bases from J, the junction kept 7 bases outside the gene matches. CDR3 size: 15 residues. The CDR3 sequence is CASSIMSGRGNEQFF. The CDR3 bases are TGTGCCAGTAGTATAATGAGCGGGAGAGGGAATGAGCAGTTCTTC. Based on the CDR3 plus reference TRBV19 and TRBJ2-1, the full variable domain is DGGITQSPKYLFRKEGQNVTLSCEQNLNHDAMYWYRQDPGQGLRLIYYSQIVNDFQKGDIAEGYSVSREKKESFPLTVTSAQKNPTAFYLCASSIMSGRGNEQFFGPGTRLTVL.

This clone was counted a few times. This chain links TRBV27 with TRBJ2-7; D possibly corresponds to TRBD1 (5 bases). Germline V gene lookup returns CDR1 MNHEY and CDR2 SMNVEV (reference sequence). V gave up 2 bases and J gave up 2 bases, with 7 bases separating them. The CDR3 loop spans 13 amino acids. The CDR3 here is CASSLRTTYEQYF. The CDR3 nucleotides read TGTGCCAGCAGTTTAAGGACAACCTACGAGCAGTACTTC.

The DNA for the CDR3 is TGTGCCAGCAGCTTAACCGGGACAGAAGAGACCCAGTACTTC. Residues: CASSLTGTEETQYF. The chain combines TRBV5-5 with TRBJ2-5, with 7 positions matching TRBD1. Germline V gene sequence: CDR1 SGHKS, CDR2 YYEKEE (reference sequence). V lost 2 bases and J lost 3; bases outside the gene matches: 4. This CDR3 contains 14 residues. Supplemented by reference TRBV5-5 and TRBJ2-5, the full variable domain reads DAGVTQSPTHLIKTRGQQVTLRCSPISGHKSVSWYQQVLGQGPQFIFQYYEKEERGRGNFPDRFSARQFPNYSSELNVNALLLGDSALYLCASSLTGTEETQYFGPGTRLLVL.

The chain carries TRBV9 and TRBJ2-1, with a weak D call TRBD1 (7 bases). Trimming removed 1 base at V and 0 bases at J, with 11 bases between. The CDR3 covers 16 residues. Germline loops: CDR1 SGDLS, CDR2 YYNGEE. The CDR3, as DNA: TGTGCCAGCAGCGTAAGGGGGGACAGCTCCTACAATGAGCAGTTCTTC. Its protein is CASSVRGDSSYNEQFF.